The subject of this entry is one T cell receptor (beta chain). This clonotype occurred once. Its binding antigen is unknown. No much larger clonotype is one base removed from it; base qualities were not supplied. A single read makes a weak case. What this sample's time point label stands for: sample taken at primary tumor resection. Samples were obtained from 70 to 85 patients with early-stage, untreated non-small cell lung cancer from the lung TRACERx cohort. TCR sequencing used whole RNA extracted from tumor and nontumor lung tissue, or from cryopreserved PBMC samples, without cell sorting. Patients were selected for TCR sequencing only if sufficient RNA was available from at least two tumor regions. A lung pathologist reviewed the tumor and adjacent nontumor lung specimens before the specimens were selected. The library was built by means of 5' RACE. TCRdb shows the sequencer as NextSeq 500. To allow correction of PCR and sequencing errors, the TCR library protocol tagged every TCR cDNA molecule with a unique molecular identifier. Concerning the study's data processing: Decombinator tools were used for TCR identification, UMI-based error correction and CDR3 extraction. TCRs above a frequency of 2 per 1,000, corresponding to the top 1% of the tumor frequency distribution, were defined as expanded. Expanded tumor TCRs were classed as regional if statistically deemed absent (corrected P<0.05) from at least one tumor region, otherwise ubiquitous. Renyi diversity was calculated using the R vegan package after each repertoire was subsampled 100 times to 5,000 TCRs. CDR3 similarity networks were built from amino acid triplet string-kernel similarity, connecting CDR3s with pairwise similarity above 0.82. TCRdb reran the public reads through fastp at Q25 and MiXCR, keeping productive beta chains. Identical CDR3 protein sequences are pooled into one entry, listed with their most common genes and DNA. The V and J calls shown here were made by TCRdb, not taken from the authors' results. Within this sample are around 20,000 distinct CDR3 sequences, with 5.5% to 8.5% of them counted one time only. Clones ranked in the top ten supply 20% to 25% of the sample.

The entry originates in a study of spatial heterogeneity in lung cancer (dated by TCRdb to the late 2010s). About the study as a whole: More beta-chain than alpha-chain transcripts were consistently detected, likely reflecting higher beta-chain transcript abundance. In tumor regions, TCR transcript counts showed a strong correlation with a T cell transcriptional module score derived from matched bulk RNA-seq. In the raw uncorrected reads, each unique combination of TCR and UMI appeared on average more than ten times. In non-small cell lung cancer, the study made a quantitative comparison of TCR alpha and beta repertoires among multiple tumor regions, matched nontumor lung and blood. Nonsynonymous mutation counts, determined by whole-exome sequencing of tumor tissue, were related to TCR repertoire features. Both alpha and beta chains were TCR-sequenced in approximately 200 tumor regions, under 80 matched nontumor lung samples and 56 PBMC samples obtained at surgery.

Cut back by 2 bases and 0 bases, the V and J ends lie 8 bases apart. The CDR3, from cysteine to phenylalanine, totals 15 residues. Only the CDR3 portion is preserved as DNA: 45 bases, with reading frame beginning at the first base. The germline V gene encodes CDR1 MNHEY and CDR2 SMNVEV (reference sequence). The paper's findings and limits, for the study overall: Estimated TCR-seq coverage of tumor T cells was only 7% to 8.5% for alpha chains and about 12% for beta chains. A correlation was observed between the number of expanded intratumoral alpha and beta TCRs and the tumor nonsynonymous mutation count. Confirming at a functional level the hypothesis that regional TCRs recognize regional mutations was considered to require additional single-cell paired TCR alpha and beta sequencing. Counts of ubiquitous and regional expanded TCRs correlated with counts of ubiquitous and regional nonsynonymous mutations, respectively.

In this chain, TRBV27 is recombined with TRBJ1-5, and TRBD1 may be the D gene, going by 6 matching bases. The material was lung tumor tissue, obtained at surgery. The receptor comes from a female donor with early-stage non-small cell lung cancer. The CDR3 amino acid sequence is: CASSLNRDSNQPQHF. The nucleotide sequence is given as TGTGCCAGCAGTTTAAACAGGGATAGCAATCAGCCCCAGCATTTT.